Each of the 15 T cell receptor beta chains below was sequenced from the same sample in a study of regulatory T cells in long-lasting Graves disease. Assembly of TCR beta libraries relied on iRepertoire HTBI primers together with Arm-PCR of CDR3 regions. TCRdb re-derived calls from the multiplex PCR reads in MiXCR, one entry per CDR3 protein. The sample lists roughly 530,000 distinct CDR3 sequences, about 16% occurring once. Sample time point: newly diagnosed GD, antithyroid drugs for less than 3 months. Isolated PBMC RNA provided the starting material for the TCR library. These data also formed part of another study, on T cells in Graves' hyperthyroidism and ophthalmopathy.

The specimen comprised peripheral blood mononuclear cells (PBMCs), sampled at new diagnosis, from a patient treated with antithyroid drugs. These receptors were obtained from a woman aged 40-65 years with Graves disease.

In its sample, this clonotype was seen many times. The chain has TRBV7-8 and TRBJ2-5, with TRBD2 matching 15 bases. The CDR3 length is 16 residues. The V gene's germline CDR1 is SGHVS and CDR2 FQNEAQ. V trimming: 5 bases; J trimming: 4 bases; junction bases outside the gene matches: 5. CDR3 in amino acids: CASSPVGLAGGETQYF. The CDR3 DNA reads as TGTGCCAGCAGCCCGGTGGGACTAGCGGGGGGAGAGACCCAGTACTTC.

The J gene is TRBJ2-3, the V gene TRBV18; tentative D call: TRBD2 (6 bases). Trimming removed 3 bases at V and 5 bases at J, with 15 bases between. The CDR3 covers 15 residues. Germline V gives CDR1 KGHSH, CDR2 LQKENI. Here the CDR3 reads CASSPLGGSEDTQYF. The CDR3 region has the DNA TGTGCCAGCTCACCCCTTGGGGGGTCGGAAGATACGCAGTATTTT. Variable domain in full (rest from reference TRBV18 and TRBJ2-3): NAGVMQNPRHLVRRRGQEARLRCSPMKGHSHVYWYRQLPEEGLKFMVYLQKENIIDESGMPKERFSAEFPKEGPSILRIQQVVRGDSAAYFCASSPLGGSEDTQYFGPGTRLTVL.

This clonotype was observed many times. The chain is built from TRBV9 and TRBJ2-1; D uncertain. In germline, CDR1 is SGDLS, CDR2 YYNGEE. This CDR3 has 13 residues. Between the trimmed V and J ends, which lost 0 bases and 6 bases, there was a span of 7 bases. The DNA for the CDR3 is TGTGCCAGCAGCGTAGGACCCGCCAATGAGCAGTTCTTC. Protein sequence: CASSVGPANEQFF.

In its sample, this clonotype was seen a few times. V is TRBV24-1 and J is TRBJ1-5, with a possible D match to TRBD1 (5 bases). Germline V gene sequence: CDR1 KGHDR, CDR2 SFDVKD. This CDR3 contains 14 residues. The V gene lost 6 bases and the J gene lost 3 bases, with 11 bases spanning the gap. As DNA, the CDR3 is TGTGCCACCAGTCCGGGACTTTTCAATCAGCCCCAGCATTTT. Its protein is CATSPGLFNQPQHF.

This chain connects TRBV28 to TRBJ2-5; TRBD2 agrees at 7 bases. Germline CDR1 reads MDHEN; CDR2 reads SYDVKM. Trimming removed 5 bases from V and 5 bases from J; junction bases left unmatched: 8. The CDR3 extends over 14 amino acids. The CDR3 loop is CASSPQTGGETQYF. Here the CDR3 DNA reads TGTGCCAGCAGTCCCCAGACCGGGGGGGAGACCCAGTACTTC.

This clonotype was seen many times. V and J are TRBV7-2 and TRBJ2-5; tentative D call: TRBD2 (6 bases). Judging by the DNA end, TRBJ2-1 fits better; the J call may be wrong. The CDR3 extends over 12 amino acids. Per germline, CDR1 SGHTA and CDR2 FQGNSA. Here the CDR3 DNA reads TGTGCCAGCAGCTTCGGACTACTTGAGCAGTTCTTC. It encodes CASSFGLLEQFF.

A few counts support this clonotype. The chain recombines TRBV19 with TRBJ2-2; 7 bases are shared with TRBD1. CDR1 and CDR2 from the germline V gene are LNHDA and SQIVND (reference sequence). The CDR3 totals 15 residues. Losses at the gene ends were 5 bases for V and 0 bases for J; bases not matched to a gene: 3. CDR3 nucleotides: TGTGCCAGTAGTTACAGGGGCACGAACACCGGGGAGCTGTTTTTT. Its protein is CASSYRGTNTGELFF.

This clonotype appeared a few times. The chain carries TRBV7-2 and TRBJ2-1; D is undetermined. CDR1 is SGHTA, CDR2 FQGNSA, per germline. With 5 bases removed from V and 5 bases from J, the gap between germline ends came to 10 bases. The CDR3 has 13 residues. The CDR3 sequence: CASSPGPHNEQFF. The CDR3 DNA follows: TGTGCCAGCAGCCCCGGTCCCCACAATGAGCAGTTCTTC.

This clonotype has more than one count but fewer than ten. This chain joins TRBV6-5 and TRBJ1-2, with D hard to call. This CDR3 has 13 amino acids. Trimming cost V 0 bases and J 0 bases, with 2 bases left between them. Per germline, CDR1 MNHEY and CDR2 SVGAGI. The CDR3: CASSYSANYGYTF. In DNA form, the CDR3 reads TGTGCCAGCAGTTACTCAGCTAACTATGGCTACACCTTC.

This clonotype has ten or more counts. The CDR3 DNA follows: TGTGCCAGCAGCCTAGGAGAGGGATCCTACGAGCAGTACTTC. It yields the protein CASSLGEGSYEQYF. The V gene is TRBV2, the J gene TRBJ2-7, with TRBD2 as a possible D gene (5 bases). V lost 6 bases to trimming and J lost 1 base, with 13 bases between them. This CDR3 contains 14 residues. The V gene's germline CDR1 is SNHLY and CDR2 FYNNEI.

The V gene is TRBV10-3, the J gene TRBJ2-2; possibly TRBD1 for D (5 bases). Per germline, CDR1 ENHRY and CDR2 SYGVKD. V was cut by 10 bases and J by 2 bases, with 14 bases left in between. The CDR3 has 14 residues. The DNA for the CDR3 is TGTGCCACGAGCACGACAGTCAACACCGGGGAGCTGTTTTTT. As protein: CATSTTVNTGELFF.

This clonotype was detected many times. The V and J genes are TRBV6-2 or TRBV6-3 and TRBJ1-1; D gene uncertain. The CDR3 has 13 residues. Germline V gene sequence: CDR1 MNHEY, CDR2 SVGEGT. V lost 5 bases and J lost 11, with 18 bases in between. The CDR3 nucleotides read TGTGCCAGCAGTGCAAGGGAGGCGATTAGGGCTTTCTTT. Translated: CASSAREAIRAFF.

This clonotype occurred a few times. This chain uses TRBV27 with TRBJ1-1; 8 nucleotides align to TRBD1. Losses at the gene ends were 6 bases for V and 6 bases for J; bases not matched to a gene: 6. The CDR3 covers 13 residues. Germline CDR1 is MNHEY and CDR2 is SMNVEV (reference sequence). The chain's CDR3 is CASSFSGQAEAFF. The CDR3 DNA is TGTGCCAGCAGCTTTTCGGGACAGGCTGAAGCTTTCTTT.

This clonotype occurred many times. This chain connects TRBV15 to TRBJ1-1; D not resolved. Germline V lookup: CDR1 LNHNV, CDR2 YYDKDF (reference sequence). With 5 bases removed from V and 6 bases from J, the gap between germline ends came to 13 bases. This CDR3 spans 13 amino acids. The CDR3, as DNA: TGTGCCACCAGCGGCTTTTCGGGAGCTGAAGCTTTCTTT. As protein: CATSGFSGAEAFF.

V usage is TRBV2 and J usage is TRBJ2-2, with 9 bases fitting TRBD2. The CDR3 spans 18 residues. Germline V gene lookup returns CDR1 SNHLY and CDR2 FYNNEI. The V and J ends lost 7 bases and 1 base, in that order; junction bases with no gene match: 13. This CDR3 is CASTEVPGLAGNTGELFF. In DNA form, the CDR3 reads TGTGCCAGCACCGAGGTACCGGGACTAGCTGGGAACACCGGGGAGCTGTTTTTT.